A single sample gave rise to the 21 T cell receptor beta chains below, sequenced in a study of T cell changes during pregnancy in multiple sclerosis. The data were produced by immunoSEQ multiplex PCR, yet TCRdb's version contains in-frame clones alone and is incomplete. The sample lists about 67,000 clones; about nine tenths were seen once. The starting material was peripheral blood, obtained in the first trimester of pregnancy. The receptors were gathered from a female donor with multiple sclerosis, enrolled in a pregnancy study.

This clone occurred once. The genes are TRBV27 and TRBJ1-2; possibly TRBD1 for D (5 bases). V was pared by 6 bases and J by 3 bases, with 11 bases between. This CDR3 spans 13 amino acids. Germline V gene lookup returns CDR1 MNHEY and CDR2 SMNVEV (reference sequence). CDR3 bases: TGTGCCAGCAGGCCCGGCAGGGACTATGGCTACACCTTC. This encodes CASRPGRDYGYTF.

The J gene is TRBJ2-7, the V gene TRBV27, with TRBD2 matching over 12 bases. CDR1 and CDR2 (germline): MNHEY, SMNVEV (reference sequence). The ends lost 8 bases at V and 0 bases at J; junction bases unmatched: 14. This CDR3 has 18 amino acids. CDR3 region: CASDQPGLAGVSSYEQYF. The CDR3 nucleotides are TGTGCCAGCGACCAGCCGGGACTAGCGGGCGTCAGCTCCTACGAGCAGTACTTC.

The chain combines TRBV9 with TRBJ2-7; D remains unclear. CDR1 is SGDLS, CDR2 YYNGEE, per germline. The CDR3 totals 11 residues. Deletions cut 2 bases from V and 4 bases from J, with 4 bases between. This CDR3 reads CASSVPYEQYF. CDR3 DNA sequence: TGTGCCAGCAGCGTCCCATACGAGCAGTACTTC.

The chain couples TRBV6-5 to TRBJ2-6; a possible D gene is TRBD1 (5 bases). CDR3 length equals 15 residues. V lost 6 bases to trimming and J lost 2 bases, with 11 bases between them. The germline V gene has CDR1 MNHEY and CDR2 SVGAGI. The CDR3 loop is CASSLSGTGANVLTF. In DNA form, the CDR3 reads TGTGCCAGCAGCCTGTCAGGGACTGGGGCCAACGTCCTGACTTTC.

The J gene is TRBJ2-1, the V gene TRBV4-2, with 9 positions matching TRBD2. Germline CDR1 LGHNA, CDR2 YNFKEQ. Trimming took 0 bases from V and 4 from J; bases not matched to a gene: 7. This CDR3 region has 17 residues. This CDR3 is CASSQDSASGAYNEQFF. The CDR3 region has the DNA TGTGCCAGCAGCCAAGATTCGGCTAGCGGGGCGTACAATGAGCAGTTCTTC.

This rearrangement joins TRBV10-3 to TRBJ1-2, with TRBD1 matching 8 bases. This CDR3 comprises 18 residues. V lost 4 bases and J lost 4; bases outside the gene matches: 17. In germline, CDR1 is ENHRY, CDR2 SYGVKD. The CDR3 bases are TGTGCCATCAGTGGGACTCCGGGACAGGCCACGGAGGGCTATGGCTACACCTTC. Its translation: CAISGTPGQATEGYGYTF.

The chain employs TRBV23-1 and TRBJ2-1; D possibly corresponds to TRBD2 (6 bases). TRBV23-1 is noted as an ORF with a role that remains uncertain. The CDR3 sequence is 17 residues long. Between the trimmed V and J ends, which lost 0 bases and 2 bases, there was a span of 14 bases. CDR3 residues: CASSQSEGISTYNEQFF. The CDR3 coding sequence is TGCGCCAGCAGTCAATCGGAGGGTATCAGCACCTACAATGAGCAGTTCTTC.

The chain couples TRBV9 to TRBJ1-3; 10 nucleotides line up with TRBD1. Germline V lookup: CDR1 SGDLS, CDR2 YYNGEE. The CDR3 loop spans 16 amino acids. The trim removed 4 bases at V and 7 bases at J, leaving 11 bases unmatched. CDR3 coding DNA: TGTGCCAGCAGCTTAACTCTCCAGGGACAGGGGAACACCATATATTTT. Its translation: CASSLTLQGQGNTIYF.

This rearrangement joins TRBV11-3 to TRBJ2-2; 7 positions match TRBD2. CDR3 length equals 15 residues. CDR1 is SGHNT and CDR2 is YENEEA in the germline V gene. Trimming took 1 base from V and 4 from J; bases not matched to a gene: 3. The CDR3 loop reads CASSLGGGITGELFF. Written as DNA, the CDR3 is TGTGCCAGCAGCTTAGGGGGGGGAATCACCGGGGAGCTGTTTTTT. Full variable domain (outside the CDR3, taken from reference TRBV11-3 and TRBJ2-2): EAGVVQSPRYKIIEKKQPVAFWCNPISGHNTLYWYLQNLGQGPELLIRYENEEAVDDSQLPKDRFSAERLKGVDSTLKIQPAELGDSAVYLCASSLGGGITGELFFGEGSRLTVL.

The chain is built from TRBV11-2 and TRBJ2-3; tentatively, D is TRBD2 (5 bases). This CDR3 is built from 13 residues. Per the germline V gene, CDR1 is SGHAT and CDR2 is FQNNGV. The V end was cut by 3 bases, the J end by 5 bases, with 9 bases between. The chain's CDR3 is CASSFGAVDTQYF. The CDR3 nucleotides are TGTGCCAGCAGCTTTGGAGCGGTAGATACGCAGTATTTT.

V and J are TRBV6-1 and TRBJ1-2; a weak D match, TRBD1 (6 bases). Trimming pared 2 bases from V and 4 bases from J, leaving 17 bases between. The CDR3 consists of 16 residues. The V gene's germline CDR1 is MNHNS and CDR2 SASEGT. The CDR3, as DNA: TGTGCCAGCAGTGAACTGGGAGGGGGGCCCGGCTATGGCTACACCTTC. Amino acid sequence: CASSELGGGPGYGYTF.

The gene calls are TRBV6-5 and TRBJ2-7, with 9 positions matching TRBD1. The V and J ends lost 0 bases and 2 bases, in that order; junction bases with no gene match: 2. Germline assignment: CDR1 MNHEY and CDR2 SVGAGI. This CDR3 comprises 15 residues. Here the CDR3 reads CASSYSGTGTYEQYF. CDR3 DNA sequence: TGTGCCAGCAGTTACTCAGGGACAGGGACCTACGAGCAGTACTTC.

For this clone: Other DNA sequences within the sample encode an identical CDR3. The chain employs TRBV7-8 and TRBJ2-2; TRBD2 aligns across 12 bases. CDR3 length: 16 residues. V gave up 4 bases and J gave up 6 bases; unmatched junction bases: 6. Looked up from germline, CDR1 is SGHVS and CDR2 is FQNEAQ. The CDR3 nucleotides read TGTGCCAGCAGCTCAAGGACTAGCGGGGTTCCCGGGGAGCTGTTTTTT. This codes for CASSSRTSGVPGELFF.

This chain uses TRBV5-1 with TRBJ2-1; unclear D gene. The CDR3 has 15 amino acids. V lost 1 base and J lost 0, with 8 bases in between. Germline V gene lookup returns CDR1 SGHRS and CDR2 YFSETQ. CDR3 sequence: CASSLSEFSYNEQFF. The CDR3 DNA reads as TGCGCCAGCAGCTTGAGCGAGTTCTCCTACAATGAGCAGTTCTTC. The complete variable domain, with remaining parts taken from reference TRBV5-1 and TRBJ2-1, reads KAGVTQTPRYLIKTRGQQVTLSCSPISGHRSVSWYQQTPGQGLQFLFEYFSETQRNKGNFPGRFSGRQFSNSRSEMNVSTLELGDSALYLCASSLSEFSYNEQFFGPGTRLTVL.

This chain links TRBV30 with TRBJ1-1, with TRBD1 matching 7 bases. In germline, CDR1 is GTSNPN, CDR2 SVGIG (reference sequence). The CDR3 runs to 12 residues. The J segment lost 11 bases and the V segment lost 2 bases, leaving 8 bases of the junction unmatched. CDR3 sequence (DNA): TGTGCCTGGAGTCAGGGGGATCCTAGGGCTTTCTTT. Encoded protein: CAWSQGDPRAFF.

This clone came up a few times. The chain links TRBV19 to TRBJ1-1; 8 bases map to TRBD1. In germline, CDR1 is LNHDA, CDR2 SQIVND (reference sequence). Trimming removed 5 bases from V and 4 bases from J; junction bases left unmatched: 3. The CDR3 runs to 13 residues. The CDR3 protein is CASSETGGTEAFF. Here the CDR3 DNA reads TGTGCCAGTAGTGAAACAGGGGGCACTGAAGCTTTCTTT.

V usage is TRBV28 and J usage is TRBJ1-4; TRBD1 aligns across 9 bases. The CDR3 contains 14 residues. With 6 bases clipped from V and 2 bases from J, the junction kept 1 base outside the gene matches. Looked up from germline, CDR1 is MDHEN and CDR2 is SYDVKM. CDR3 DNA: TGTGCCAGCAGGGGACAGGGTACTAATGAAAAACTGTTTTTT. Its translation: CASRGQGTNEKLFF.

The chain recombines TRBV6-5 with TRBJ2-1; TRBD1 aligns across 8 bases. The junction had 6 bases not matched to a gene; V was cut back by 4 bases and J by 7 bases. CDR3 length equals 14 residues. From germline, CDR1 is MNHEY and CDR2 SVGAGI. The CDR3 DNA sequence: TGTGCCAGCAGTTGGAGGACAGGGAATAATGAGCAGTTCTTC. It encodes CASSWRTGNNEQFF.

The chain employs TRBV5-1 and TRBJ1-1; D gene uncertain. CDR1 SGHRS and CDR2 YFSETQ come from the germline V gene. V was clipped by 9 bases and J by 2 bases, with 14 bases between them. There are 13 residues in the CDR3. The chain's CDR3 is CATSVAPNTEAFF. In DNA, the CDR3 is TGCGCCACCTCAGTCGCACCCAACACTGAAGCTTTCTTT.

The J gene is TRBJ1-1, the V gene TRBV18; D gene uncertain. CDR1 is KGHSH and CDR2 is LQKENI in the germline V gene. The CDR3 loop spans 17 amino acids. V dropped 5 bases and J dropped 0 bases, with 19 bases sitting between them. The CDR3 sequence is CASSVLTRFSMNTEAFF. Written as DNA, the CDR3 is TGTGCCAGCTCAGTTCTCACGCGGTTTTCGATGAACACTGAAGCTTTCTTT.

The chain couples TRBV9 to TRBJ2-5; TRBD1 might be the D (6 bases). There are 14 residues in the CDR3. Trimming stripped 2 bases from V and 5 bases from J, with 13 bases between. CDR1 SGDLS and CDR2 YYNGEE come from the germline V gene. Here the CDR3 reads CASSVRTARETQYF. CDR3 DNA: TGTGCCAGCAGCGTGAGGACAGCCAGGGAGACCCAGTACTTC.